This T cell receptor (beta chain) was observed in a study of identical twins. Germline loops: CDR1 MNHEY, CDR2 SMNVEV (reference sequence). With 2 bases removed from V and 6 bases from J, the gap between germline ends came to 16 bases. The CDR3 totals 15 residues. TCRdb passed the 5' RACE reads through MiXCR, listing each CDR3 protein once. The sample shows 1.5 million to 2 million distinct CDR3 sequences, about 32% of them seen only once. Sequenced material: cord blood. The chain couples TRBV27 to TRBJ1-2; the D is unclear. This receptor was obtained from a newborn girl in good health. The CDR3 here is CASSLSPGPRNGYTF. The CDR3 DNA reads TGTGCCAGCAGTTTAAGTCCAGGCCCGAGGAATGGCTACACCTTC.